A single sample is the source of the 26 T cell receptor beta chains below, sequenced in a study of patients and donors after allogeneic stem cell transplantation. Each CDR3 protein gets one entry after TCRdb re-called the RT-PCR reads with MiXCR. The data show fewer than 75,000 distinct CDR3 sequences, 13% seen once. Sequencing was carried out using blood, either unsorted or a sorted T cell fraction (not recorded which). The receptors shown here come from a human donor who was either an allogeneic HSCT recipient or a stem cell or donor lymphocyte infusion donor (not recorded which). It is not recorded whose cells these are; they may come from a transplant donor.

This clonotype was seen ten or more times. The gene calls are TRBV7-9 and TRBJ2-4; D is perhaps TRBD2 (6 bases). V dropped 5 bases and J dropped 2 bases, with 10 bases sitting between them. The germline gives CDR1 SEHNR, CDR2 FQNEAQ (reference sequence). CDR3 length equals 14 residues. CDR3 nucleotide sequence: TGTGCCAGCAGCGGCGGGGCCACCAAAAACATTCAGTACTTC. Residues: CASSGGATKNIQYF. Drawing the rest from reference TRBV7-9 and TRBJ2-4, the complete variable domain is DTGVSQNPRHKITKRGQNVTFRCDPISEHNRLYWYRQTLGQGPEFLTYFQNEAQLEKSRLLSDRFSAERPKGSFSTLEIQRTEQGDSAMYLCASSGGATKNIQYFGAGTRLSVL.

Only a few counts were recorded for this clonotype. CDR3 coding DNA: TGCAGCGTCAGCCTCCGACTAGCGGGAGAGACCCAGTACTTC. Protein sequence: CSVSLRLAGETQYF. The rearrangement joins TRBV29-1 to TRBJ2-5, with 10 bases identical to TRBD2. J was trimmed by 4 bases and V by 6 bases; bases with no gene match: 8. Germline CDR1 SQVTM, CDR2 ANQGSEA. The CDR3 sequence is 14 residues long.

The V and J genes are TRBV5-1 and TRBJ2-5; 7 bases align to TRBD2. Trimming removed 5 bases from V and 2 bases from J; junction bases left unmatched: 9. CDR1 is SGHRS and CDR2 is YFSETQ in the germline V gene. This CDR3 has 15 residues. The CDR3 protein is CASSVGEGLQETQYF. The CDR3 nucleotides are TGCGCCAGCAGTGTTGGGGAGGGCCTGCAAGAGACCCAGTACTTC.

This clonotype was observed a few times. The CDR3 nucleotides are TGTGCCAGCAGTTTATCGGGGGTCGGGGGAAACACCATATATTTT. This sequence encodes CASSLSGVGGNTIYF. The genes are TRBV27 and TRBJ1-3, with D tentatively TRBD1 (5 bases). The CDR3 length is 15 residues. Germline CDR1 reads MNHEY; CDR2 reads SMNVEV (reference sequence). V shed 0 bases and J shed 4 bases, with 10 bases lying between them.

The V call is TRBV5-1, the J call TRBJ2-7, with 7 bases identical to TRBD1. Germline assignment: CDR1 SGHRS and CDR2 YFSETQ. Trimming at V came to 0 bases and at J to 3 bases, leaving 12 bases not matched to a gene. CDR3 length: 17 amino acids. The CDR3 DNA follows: TGCGCCAGCAGCTTGGGCCGGTTAGACAGGGACGTCTACGAGCAGTACTTC. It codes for CASSLGRLDRDVYEQYF.

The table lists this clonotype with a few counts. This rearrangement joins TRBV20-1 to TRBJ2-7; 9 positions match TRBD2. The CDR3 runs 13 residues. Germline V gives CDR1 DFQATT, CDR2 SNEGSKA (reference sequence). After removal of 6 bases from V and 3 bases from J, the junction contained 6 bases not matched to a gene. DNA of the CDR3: TGCAGTGCAACGGGACTAGCCGTCTACGAGCAGTACTTC. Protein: CSATGLAVYEQYF.

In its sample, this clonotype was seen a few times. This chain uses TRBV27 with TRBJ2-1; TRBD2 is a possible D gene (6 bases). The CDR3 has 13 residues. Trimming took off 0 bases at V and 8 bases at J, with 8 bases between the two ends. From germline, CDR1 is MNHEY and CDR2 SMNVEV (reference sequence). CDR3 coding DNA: TGTGCCAGCAGTTTATCGGGACTCCATGAGCAGTTCTTC. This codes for CASSLSGLHEQFF.

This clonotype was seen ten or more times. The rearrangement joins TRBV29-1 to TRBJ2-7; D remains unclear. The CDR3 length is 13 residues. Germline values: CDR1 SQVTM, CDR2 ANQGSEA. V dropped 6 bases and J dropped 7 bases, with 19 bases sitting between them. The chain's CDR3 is CSVDPGPSGEQYF. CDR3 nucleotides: TGCAGCGTCGATCCCGGCCCCTCTGGGGAGCAGTACTTC.

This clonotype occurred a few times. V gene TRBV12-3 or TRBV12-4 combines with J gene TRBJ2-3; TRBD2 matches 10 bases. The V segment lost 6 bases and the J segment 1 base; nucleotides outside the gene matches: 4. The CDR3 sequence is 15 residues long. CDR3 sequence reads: CASRLLAGGTDTQYF. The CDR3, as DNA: TGTGCCAGCAGGCTCCTAGCGGGAGGCACAGATACGCAGTATTTT.

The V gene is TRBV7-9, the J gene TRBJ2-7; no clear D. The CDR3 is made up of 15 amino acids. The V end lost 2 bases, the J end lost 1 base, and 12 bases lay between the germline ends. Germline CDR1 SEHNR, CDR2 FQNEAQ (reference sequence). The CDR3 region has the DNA TGTGCCAGCAGCTTACTCCCCACGGATTCCTACGAGCAGTACTTC. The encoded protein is CASSLLPTDSYEQYF.

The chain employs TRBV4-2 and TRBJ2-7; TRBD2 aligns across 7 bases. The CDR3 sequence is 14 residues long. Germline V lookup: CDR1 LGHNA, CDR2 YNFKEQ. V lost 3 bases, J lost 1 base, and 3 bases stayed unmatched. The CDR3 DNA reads TGTGCCAGCAGCCAGCGGGAGAGGTCCTACGAGCAGTACTTC. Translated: CASSQRERSYEQYF.

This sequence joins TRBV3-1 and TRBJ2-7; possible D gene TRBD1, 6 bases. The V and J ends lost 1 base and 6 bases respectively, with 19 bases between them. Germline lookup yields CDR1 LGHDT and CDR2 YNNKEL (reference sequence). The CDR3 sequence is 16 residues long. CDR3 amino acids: CASSQVGDRPYIEQYF. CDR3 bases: TGTGCCAGCAGCCAAGTAGGAGACAGGCCTTACATCGAGCAGTACTTC.

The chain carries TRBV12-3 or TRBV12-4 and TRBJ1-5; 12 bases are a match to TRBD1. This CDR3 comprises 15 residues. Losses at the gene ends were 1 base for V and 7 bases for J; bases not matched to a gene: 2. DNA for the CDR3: TGTGCCAGCAGTTTAGGGGGACAGGGGGCCCAGCCCCAGCATTTT. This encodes CASSLGGQGAQPQHF.

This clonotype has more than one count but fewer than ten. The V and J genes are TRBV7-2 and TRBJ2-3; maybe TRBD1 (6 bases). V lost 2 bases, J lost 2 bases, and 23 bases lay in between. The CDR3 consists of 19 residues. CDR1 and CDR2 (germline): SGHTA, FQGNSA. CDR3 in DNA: TGTGCCAGCAGCTTAACAGGGATTCTCTATGATGTGGACACAGATACGCAGTATTTT. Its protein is CASSLTGILYDVDTDTQYF.

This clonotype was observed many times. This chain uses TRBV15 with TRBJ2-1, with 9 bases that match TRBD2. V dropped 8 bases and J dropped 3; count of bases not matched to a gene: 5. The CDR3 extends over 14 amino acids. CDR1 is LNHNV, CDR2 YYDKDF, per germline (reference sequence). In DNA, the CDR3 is TGTGCCACCGGGCGGGAGGGTCTCTACAATGAGCAGTTCTTC. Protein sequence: CATGREGLYNEQFF.

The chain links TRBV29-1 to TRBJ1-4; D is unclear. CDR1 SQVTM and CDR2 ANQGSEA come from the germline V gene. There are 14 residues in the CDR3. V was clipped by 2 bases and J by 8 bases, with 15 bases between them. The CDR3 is CSVETNAGREKLFF. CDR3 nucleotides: TGCAGCGTTGAAACCAATGCGGGGAGAGAAAAACTGTTTTTT.

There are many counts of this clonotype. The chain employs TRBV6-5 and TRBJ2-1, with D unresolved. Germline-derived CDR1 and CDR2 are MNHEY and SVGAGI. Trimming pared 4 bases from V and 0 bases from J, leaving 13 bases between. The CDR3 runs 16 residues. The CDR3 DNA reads TGTGCCAGCAGTTCCCCTCAGCCCCGCTCCTACAATGAGCAGTTCTTC. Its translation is CASSSPQPRSYNEQFF.

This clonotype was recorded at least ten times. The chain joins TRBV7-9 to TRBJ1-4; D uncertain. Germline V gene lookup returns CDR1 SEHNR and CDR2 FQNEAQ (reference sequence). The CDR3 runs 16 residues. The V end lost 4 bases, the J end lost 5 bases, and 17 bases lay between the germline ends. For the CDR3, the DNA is TGTGCCAGCAGCTCAGTTTACTCAGGAGGAAATGAAAAACTGTTTTTT. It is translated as CASSSVYSGGNEKLFF.

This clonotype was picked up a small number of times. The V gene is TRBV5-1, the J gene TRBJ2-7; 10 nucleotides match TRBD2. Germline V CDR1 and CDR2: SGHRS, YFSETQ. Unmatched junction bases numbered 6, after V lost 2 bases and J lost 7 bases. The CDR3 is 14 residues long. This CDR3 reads CASSFLAGAEEQYF. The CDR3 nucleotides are TGCGCCAGCAGCTTTCTAGCGGGAGCGGAAGAGCAGTACTTC.

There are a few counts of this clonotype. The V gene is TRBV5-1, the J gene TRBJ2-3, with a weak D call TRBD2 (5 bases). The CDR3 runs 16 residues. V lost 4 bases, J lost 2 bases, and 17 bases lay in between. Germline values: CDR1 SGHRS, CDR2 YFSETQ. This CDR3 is CASSVLDLHNTDTQYF. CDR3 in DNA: TGCGCCAGCAGCGTACTAGATCTCCATAACACAGATACGCAGTATTTT.

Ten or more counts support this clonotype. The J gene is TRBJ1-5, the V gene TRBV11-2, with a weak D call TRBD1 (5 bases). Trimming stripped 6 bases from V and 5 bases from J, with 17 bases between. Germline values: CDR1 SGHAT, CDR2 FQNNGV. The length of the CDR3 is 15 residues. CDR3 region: CASSPGLKWDQPQHF. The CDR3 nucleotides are TGTGCCAGCAGTCCGGGACTTAAGTGGGATCAGCCCCAGCATTTT.

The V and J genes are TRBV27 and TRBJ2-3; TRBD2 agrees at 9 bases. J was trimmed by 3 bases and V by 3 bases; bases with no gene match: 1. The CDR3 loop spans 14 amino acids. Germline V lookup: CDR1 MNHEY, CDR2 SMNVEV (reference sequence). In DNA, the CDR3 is TGTGCCAGCAGTTTCAGCGGGAGGACAGATACGCAGTATTTT. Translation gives CASSFSGRTDTQYF.

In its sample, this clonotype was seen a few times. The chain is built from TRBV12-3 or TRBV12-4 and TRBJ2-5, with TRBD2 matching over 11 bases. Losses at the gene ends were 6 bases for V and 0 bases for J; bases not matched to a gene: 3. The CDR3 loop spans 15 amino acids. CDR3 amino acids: CASSGTSGYQETQYF. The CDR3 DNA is TGTGCCAGCAGCGGGACTAGCGGTTACCAAGAGACCCAGTACTTC.

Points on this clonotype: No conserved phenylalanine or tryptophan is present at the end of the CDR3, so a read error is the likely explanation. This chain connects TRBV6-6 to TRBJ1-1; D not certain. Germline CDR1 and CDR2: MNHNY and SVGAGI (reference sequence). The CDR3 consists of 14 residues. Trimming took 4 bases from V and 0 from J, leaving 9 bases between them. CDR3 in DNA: TGTGCCAGCAGTTTCGGGGAGATGAACACTGAAGCTTTCTTA. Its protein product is CASSFGEMNTEAFL.

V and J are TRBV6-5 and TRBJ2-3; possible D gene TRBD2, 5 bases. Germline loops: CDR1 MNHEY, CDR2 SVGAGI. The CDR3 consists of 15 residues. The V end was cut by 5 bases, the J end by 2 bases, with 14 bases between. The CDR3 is CASSLLDRITDTQYF. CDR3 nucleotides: TGTGCCAGCAGTCTACTAGATAGGATCACAGATACGCAGTATTTT.

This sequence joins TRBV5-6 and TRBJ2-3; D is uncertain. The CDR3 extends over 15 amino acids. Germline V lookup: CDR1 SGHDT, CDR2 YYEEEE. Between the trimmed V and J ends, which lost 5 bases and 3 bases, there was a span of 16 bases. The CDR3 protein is CASRILVVNTDTQYF. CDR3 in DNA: TGTGCCAGCAGAATTCTAGTGGTGAATACAGATACGCAGTATTTT.